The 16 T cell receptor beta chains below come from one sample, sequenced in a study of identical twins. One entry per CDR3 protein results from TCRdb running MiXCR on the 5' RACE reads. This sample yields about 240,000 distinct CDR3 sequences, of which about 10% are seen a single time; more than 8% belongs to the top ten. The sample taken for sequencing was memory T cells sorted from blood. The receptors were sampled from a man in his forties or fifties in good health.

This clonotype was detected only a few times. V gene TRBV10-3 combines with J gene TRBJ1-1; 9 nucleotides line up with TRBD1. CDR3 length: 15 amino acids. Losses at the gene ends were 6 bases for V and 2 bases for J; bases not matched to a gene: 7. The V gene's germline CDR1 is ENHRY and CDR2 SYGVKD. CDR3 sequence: CAIRGDRAVNTEAFF. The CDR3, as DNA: TGTGCCATCAGGGGGGACAGGGCCGTTAACACTGAAGCTTTCTTT.

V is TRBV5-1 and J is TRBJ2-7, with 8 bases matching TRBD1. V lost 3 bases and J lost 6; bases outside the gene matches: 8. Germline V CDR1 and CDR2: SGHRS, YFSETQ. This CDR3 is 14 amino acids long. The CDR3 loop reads CASSSKTGGTEQYF. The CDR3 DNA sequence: TGCGCCAGCAGCTCAAAAACAGGGGGTACCGAGCAGTACTTC.

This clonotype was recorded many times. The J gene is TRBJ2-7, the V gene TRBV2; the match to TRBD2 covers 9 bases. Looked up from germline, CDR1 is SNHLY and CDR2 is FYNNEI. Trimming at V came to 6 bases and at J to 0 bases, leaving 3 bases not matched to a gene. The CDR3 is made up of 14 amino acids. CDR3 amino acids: CASRASGVSYEQYF. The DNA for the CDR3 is TGTGCCAGCAGAGCTAGCGGGGTCTCCTACGAGCAGTACTTC.

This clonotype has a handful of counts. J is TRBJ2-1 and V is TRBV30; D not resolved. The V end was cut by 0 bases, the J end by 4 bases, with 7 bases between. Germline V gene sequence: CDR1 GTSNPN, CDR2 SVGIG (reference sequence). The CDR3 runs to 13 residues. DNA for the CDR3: TGTGCCTGGAGTGTATCAGCTTACAATGAGCAGTTCTTC. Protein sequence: CAWSVSAYNEQFF.

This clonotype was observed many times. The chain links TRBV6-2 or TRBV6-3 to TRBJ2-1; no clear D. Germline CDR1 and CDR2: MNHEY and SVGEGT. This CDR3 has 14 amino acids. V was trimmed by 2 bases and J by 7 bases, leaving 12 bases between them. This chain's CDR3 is CASSYPALQNEQFF. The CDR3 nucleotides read TGTGCCAGCAGTTACCCTGCACTACAAAATGAGCAGTTCTTC.

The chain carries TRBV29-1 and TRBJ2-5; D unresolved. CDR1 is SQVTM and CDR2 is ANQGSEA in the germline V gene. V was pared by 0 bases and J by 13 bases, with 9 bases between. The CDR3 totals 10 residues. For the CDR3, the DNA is TGCAGCGTTGAAGATCCTTCAGGGTACTTC. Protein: CSVEDPSGYF.

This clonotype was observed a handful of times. The CDR3 nucleotides are TGTGCCAGCAGCCAAGCGTTGGGGAGATCCTACGAGCAGTACTTC. It codes for CASSQALGRSYEQYF. The J gene is TRBJ2-7, the V gene TRBV14; D possibly corresponds to TRBD2 (5 bases). The CDR3 spans 15 residues. V gave up 1 base and J gave up 1 base, with 11 bases separating them. Germline CDR1 and CDR2: SGHDN and FVKESK.

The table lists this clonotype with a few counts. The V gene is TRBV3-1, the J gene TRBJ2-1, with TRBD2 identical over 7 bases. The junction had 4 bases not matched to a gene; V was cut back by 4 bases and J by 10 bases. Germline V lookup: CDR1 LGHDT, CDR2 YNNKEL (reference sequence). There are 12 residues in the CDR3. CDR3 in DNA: TGTGCCAGCAGCCGGGGGGGGTGGGAGCAGTTCTTC. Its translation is CASSRGGWEQFF.

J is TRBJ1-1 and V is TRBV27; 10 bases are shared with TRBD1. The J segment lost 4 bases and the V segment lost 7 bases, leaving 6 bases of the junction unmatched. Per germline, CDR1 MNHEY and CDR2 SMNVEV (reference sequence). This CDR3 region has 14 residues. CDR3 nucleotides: TGTGCCAGCAATTGGGACAGGGGAGGCACTGAAGCTTTCTTT. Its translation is CASNWDRGGTEAFF.

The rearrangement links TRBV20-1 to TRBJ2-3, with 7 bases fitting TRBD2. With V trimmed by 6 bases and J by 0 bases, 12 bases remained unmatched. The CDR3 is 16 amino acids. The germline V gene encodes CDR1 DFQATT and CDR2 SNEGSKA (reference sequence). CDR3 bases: TGCAGTGCCAAGTCGGCTAGCGGAGGGAGCACAGATACGCAGTATTTT. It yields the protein CSAKSASGGSTDTQYF.

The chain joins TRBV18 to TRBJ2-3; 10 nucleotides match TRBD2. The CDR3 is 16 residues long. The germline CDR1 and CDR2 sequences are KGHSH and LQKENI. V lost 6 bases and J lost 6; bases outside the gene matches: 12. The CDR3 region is CASSPSGRAFLDTQYF. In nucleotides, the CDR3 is TGTGCCAGCTCCCCCAGCGGGAGGGCTTTCCTTGATACGCAGTATTTT.

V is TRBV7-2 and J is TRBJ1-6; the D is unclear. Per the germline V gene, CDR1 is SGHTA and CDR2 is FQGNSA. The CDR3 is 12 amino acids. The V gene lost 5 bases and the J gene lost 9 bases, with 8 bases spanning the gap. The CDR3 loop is CASSPVGSPLHF. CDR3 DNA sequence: TGTGCCAGCAGCCCAGTGGGTTCACCCCTCCACTTT.

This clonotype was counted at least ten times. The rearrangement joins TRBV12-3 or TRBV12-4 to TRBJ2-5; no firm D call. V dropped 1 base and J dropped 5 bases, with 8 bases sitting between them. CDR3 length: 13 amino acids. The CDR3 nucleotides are TGTGCCAGCAGTTTAGAGGGTCGGGAGACCCAGTACTTC. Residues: CASSLEGRETQYF.

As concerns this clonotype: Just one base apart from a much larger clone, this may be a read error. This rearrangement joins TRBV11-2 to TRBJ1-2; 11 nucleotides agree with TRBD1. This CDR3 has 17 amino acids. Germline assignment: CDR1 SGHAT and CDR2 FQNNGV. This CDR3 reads CPSSLDFWDRGNYGYTF. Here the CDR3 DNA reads TGTCCCAGCAGCTTAGATTTCTGGGACAGGGGGAACTATGGCTACACCTTC. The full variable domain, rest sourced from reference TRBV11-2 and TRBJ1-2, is EAGVAQSPRYKIIEKRQSVAFWCNPISGHATLYWYQQILGQGPKLLIQFQNNGVVDDSQLPKDRFSAERLKGVDSTLKIQPAKLEDSAVYLCPSSLDFWDRGNYGYTFGSGTRLTVV.

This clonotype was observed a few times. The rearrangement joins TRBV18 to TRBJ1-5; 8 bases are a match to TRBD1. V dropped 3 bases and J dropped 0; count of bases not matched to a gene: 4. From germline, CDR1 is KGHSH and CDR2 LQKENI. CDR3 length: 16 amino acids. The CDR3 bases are TGTGCCAGCTCACCCGGGACAGGACTTAGCAATCAGCCCCAGCATTTT. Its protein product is CASSPGTGLSNQPQHF.

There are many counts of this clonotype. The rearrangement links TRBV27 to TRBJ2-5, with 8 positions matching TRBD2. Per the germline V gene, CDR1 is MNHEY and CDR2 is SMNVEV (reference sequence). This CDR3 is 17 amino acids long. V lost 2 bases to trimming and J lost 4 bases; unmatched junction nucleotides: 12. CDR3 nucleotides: TGTGCCAGCAGTTTAGGCGGGGGGCGGTCCCGCGGAGAGACCCAGTACTTC. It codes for CASSLGGGRSRGETQYF.